The clone carrying this T cell receptor (beta chain) was picked up one time. It was with 60 Vbeta and 13 Jbeta primers that the PCR ran. Data came from immunoSEQ multiplex PCR; TCRdb stores just in-frame clones and leaves some out. The table records some 210,000 clones, 87% of them present only once. The data are from a study of cytomegalovirus exposure and HLA in healthy donors. Study context: In an earlier analysis, 90 million to 130 million unique TCR beta sequences were found from about 180 million T cells.

Germline values: CDR1 DFQATT, CDR2 SNEGSKA (reference sequence). The CDR3 runs to 10 residues. V was cut by 2 bases and J by 7 bases, with 6 bases left in between. This receptor was taken from a man under 40 in good health and CMV-seronegative. The chain couples TRBV20-1 to TRBJ2-7; unclear D gene. The sample taken for sequencing was PBMCs. CDR3 region: CSARHLEQYF. CDR3 nucleotides: TGCAGTGCTAGACATTTGGAGCAGTACTTC.